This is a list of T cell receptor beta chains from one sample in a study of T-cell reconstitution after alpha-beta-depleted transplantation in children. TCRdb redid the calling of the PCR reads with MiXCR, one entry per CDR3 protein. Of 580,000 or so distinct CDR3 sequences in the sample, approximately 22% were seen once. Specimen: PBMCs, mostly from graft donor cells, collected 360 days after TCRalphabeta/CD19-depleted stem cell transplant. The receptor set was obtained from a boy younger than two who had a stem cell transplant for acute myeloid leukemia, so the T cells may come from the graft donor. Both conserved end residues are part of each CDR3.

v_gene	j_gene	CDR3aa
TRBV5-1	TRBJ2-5	CASSTGQGAETQYF
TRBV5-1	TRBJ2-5	CASSLAEREIETQYF
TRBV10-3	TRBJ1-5	CAISEYGQDFNQPQHF
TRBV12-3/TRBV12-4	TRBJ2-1	CASTLTPDNYNEQFF
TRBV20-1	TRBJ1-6	CSARDHYNSPLHF
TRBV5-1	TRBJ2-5	CASSLPDRVRETQYF
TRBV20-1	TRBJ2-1	CSARRAREEQFF
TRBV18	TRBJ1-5	CASSPGTGEPQHF
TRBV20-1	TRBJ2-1	CSAQEAGSGGRNEQFF
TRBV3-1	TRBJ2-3	CASSPRVTDTQYF
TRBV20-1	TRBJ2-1	CSAAQGGPNPRSYNEQFF
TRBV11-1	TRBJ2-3	CASSSPISGGPSTDTQYF
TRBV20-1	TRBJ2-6	CSVYVPSSGANVLTF
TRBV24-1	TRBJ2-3	CATSDLRTSGGHSTDTQYF
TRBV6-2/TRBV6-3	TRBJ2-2	CASSKTLGTGELFF
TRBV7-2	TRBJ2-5	CASSPQTGDETQYF
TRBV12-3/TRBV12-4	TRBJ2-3	CASSSSPFADTQYF
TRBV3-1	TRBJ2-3	CASSQGTGGGTDTQYF
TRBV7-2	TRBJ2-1	CASSLASSGGAFEQFF
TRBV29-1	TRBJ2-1	CSAESSYNEQFF
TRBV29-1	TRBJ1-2	CSHGTGNYGYTF
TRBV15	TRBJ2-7	CATSRGADYEQYF
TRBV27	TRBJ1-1	CASGGPNTEAFF
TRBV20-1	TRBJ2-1	CSASTGGYPHEQFF
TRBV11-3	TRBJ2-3	CASSPRAGTGADTQYF
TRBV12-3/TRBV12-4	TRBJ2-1	CASRDRNYNEQFF
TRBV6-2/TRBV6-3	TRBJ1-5	CASSDGTRNQPQHF
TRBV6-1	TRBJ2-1	CASSEALLGGNEQFF
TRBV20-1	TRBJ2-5	CSVRRIQGKETQYF
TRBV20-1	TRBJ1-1	CSARAYLGSTEAFF
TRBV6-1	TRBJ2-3	CASRDQGSSDTQYF
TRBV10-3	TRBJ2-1	CAIRAKPGQGNNEQFF
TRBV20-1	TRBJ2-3	CSGWRTSTDTQYF
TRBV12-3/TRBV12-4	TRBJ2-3	CASQASASTDTQYF
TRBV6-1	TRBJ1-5	CASKLYRTEAQHF
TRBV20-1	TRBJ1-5	CSAVRGQRRYQPQHF
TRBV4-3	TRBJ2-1	CASSRGQPNEQFF
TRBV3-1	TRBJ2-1	CASSPRGGGGEQFF
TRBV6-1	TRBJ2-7	CASSRDRVDSYEQYF
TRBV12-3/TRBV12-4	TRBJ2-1	CASNTISGDNEQFF
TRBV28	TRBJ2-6	CASSPSGLPLSSGANVLTF
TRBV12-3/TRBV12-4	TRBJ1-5	CASSLVAANQPQHF
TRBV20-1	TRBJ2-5	CSASLGDGQETQYF
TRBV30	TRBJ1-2	CAWSLGDAPYGYTF
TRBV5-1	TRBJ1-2	CASSLDPDSLRYTF
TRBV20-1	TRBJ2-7	CSATFSGEQYF
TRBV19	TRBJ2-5	CASSIDLGRETQYF